This T cell receptor (beta chain) was sequenced for a study of identical twins. Findings of the study overall: Insertion counts were lower in abundant cord blood beta clonotypes, a trend that memory repertoires did not show.

The cDNA had a unique molecular identifier and a template-switch universal primer site. TCRdb re-called the 5' RACE reads with MiXCR, one entry per CDR3 protein. In the table there are 1,800,000 or so distinct CDR3 sequences, around 33% of which are singletons. Germline CDR1 is DFQATT and CDR2 is SNEGSKA (reference sequence). This CDR3 region has 15 residues. Trimming shortened V by 3 bases and J by 7 bases, and 22 bases separated the two germline ends. Of note for this clonotype: What it binds is not known.

V and J are TRBV20-1 and TRBJ2-7; the D gene is possibly TRBD1 (6 bases). The specimen was cord blood. The clonotype comes from a newborn girl in good health. This chain's CDR3 is CSASPLPYRANEQYF. CDR3 sequence (DNA): TGCAGTGCTAGCCCACTCCCGTACAGGGCCAATGAGCAGTACTTC.